This TCR beta chain was captured by sequencing in a study of cytomegalovirus exposure and HLA in healthy donors. The PCR used 60 Vbeta and 13 Jbeta primers. Clones were sequenced by immunoSEQ multiplex PCR, and TCRdb holds only the in-frame ones, with some missing. Of under 200,000 clones in the sample, under 85% were seen once. This clone occurred a few times. Its antigen is as yet unknown. Study-wide results and caveats: A list of roughly 180 TCR beta chains associated with cytomegalovirus was given. The classifier, whose performance was assessed in both the original and validation cohorts, reportedly diagnosed cytomegalovirus status with high specificity and sensitivity. In a later analysis, several top co-occurrence clusters appeared linked to parvovirus B19, influenza, CMV and Epstein-Barr virus.

The germline CDR1 and CDR2 sequences are WNHNN and SYGVQD (reference sequence). This CDR3 is built from 14 residues. Trimming removed 3 bases from V and 1 base from J, with 8 bases in between. This cohort consisted of healthy bone marrow donors. The TCR sequence derives from a female donor in good health and CMV-seronegative. Sequencing was done on a sample of PBMCs. The chain carries TRBV10-1 and TRBJ2-3, with D uncertain. The CDR3 loop reads CASSEMAGTDTQYF. For the CDR3, the DNA is TGCGCCAGCAGTGAAATGGCCGGCACAGATACGCAGTATTTT.